This TCR beta chain originates from a study of blood T cell repertoires in COVID-19. TCRdb keeps only in-frame clones here, not all; method: immunoSEQ multiplex PCR. This table has 90,000 to 120,000 clones, about 91% appearing once. Trimming removed 8 bases at V and 5 bases at J, with 14 bases between. From germline, CDR1 is KGHDR and CDR2 SFDVKD. CDR3 length: 14 amino acids. This clone appeared a single time. Sequencing input: peripheral blood. The TCR originated in a man aged 45-60 years with active or convalescent COVID-19. The genes are TRBV24-1 and TRBJ2-2; D is perhaps TRBD2 (5 bases). CDR3 amino acids: CATKGSGETGELFF. As DNA, the CDR3 is TGTGCCACCAAGGGCTCTGGGGAGACCGGGGAGCTGTTTTTT.